The present TCR beta chain was sequenced within a study of CXCR3-negative and CXCR3-positive naive CD8 T cells. Germline assignment: CDR1 SQVTM and CDR2 ANQGSEA. This CDR3 region has 14 residues. All TRB cDNA libraries came from 5' RACE performed with UMI labels. Each CDR3 protein gets one entry in TCRdb, which reprocessed the 5' RACE reads and gives no DNA. The table for this sample gives over 80,000 distinct CDR3 sequences. Comments on this clonotype: Its matching antigen is unknown.

Study-wide results and limits: Naive cells, whether CXCR3-negative or CXCR3-positive, had similar TRBV-TRBJ usage, while memory cells differed.

The receptor was isolated from a human donor in good health. Some clones in this sample may be carry-over from other donors' samples. The sample consisted of naive CXCR3- CD8+ T cells from blood. Subset described: CD45RO-CCR7+CD27+CD95- naive CD8+ T cells lacking CXCR3 (TNR3-). V is TRBV29-1 and J is TRBJ2-7; as DNA is missing, the TRBD1 call by TCRdb cannot be tested. CDR3: CSVRDPGLTYEQYF.